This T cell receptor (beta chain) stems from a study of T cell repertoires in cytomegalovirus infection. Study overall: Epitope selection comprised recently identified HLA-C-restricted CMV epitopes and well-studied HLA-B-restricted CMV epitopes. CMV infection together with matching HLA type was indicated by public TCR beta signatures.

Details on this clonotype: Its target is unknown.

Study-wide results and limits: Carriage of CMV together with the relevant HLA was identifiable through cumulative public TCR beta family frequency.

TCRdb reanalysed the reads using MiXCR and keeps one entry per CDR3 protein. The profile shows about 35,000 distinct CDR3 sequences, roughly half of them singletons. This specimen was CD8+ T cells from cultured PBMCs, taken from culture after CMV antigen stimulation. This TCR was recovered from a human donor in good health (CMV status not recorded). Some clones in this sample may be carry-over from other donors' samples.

The CDR3 coding sequence is TGCAGCGTTGTACCCCAAATGCGGGCTGAAGCTTTCTTT. Translation gives CSVVPQMRAEAFF. The V gene is TRBV29-1, the J gene TRBJ1-1, with unresolved D. The V end lost 4 bases, the J end lost 6 bases, and 15 bases lay between the germline ends. The CDR3 spans 13 residues. CDR1 is SQVTM and CDR2 is ANQGSEA in the germline V gene.